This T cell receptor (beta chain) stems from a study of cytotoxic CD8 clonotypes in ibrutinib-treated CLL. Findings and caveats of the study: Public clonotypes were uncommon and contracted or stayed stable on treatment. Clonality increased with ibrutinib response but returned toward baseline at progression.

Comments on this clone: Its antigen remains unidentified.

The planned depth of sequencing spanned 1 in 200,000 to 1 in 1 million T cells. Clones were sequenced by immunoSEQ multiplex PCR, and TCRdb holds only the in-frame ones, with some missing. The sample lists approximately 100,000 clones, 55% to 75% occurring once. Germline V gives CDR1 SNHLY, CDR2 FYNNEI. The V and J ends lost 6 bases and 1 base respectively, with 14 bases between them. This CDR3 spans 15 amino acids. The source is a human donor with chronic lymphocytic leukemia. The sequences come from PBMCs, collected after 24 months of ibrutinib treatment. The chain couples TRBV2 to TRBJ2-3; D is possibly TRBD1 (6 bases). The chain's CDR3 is CASRETGRGTDTQYF. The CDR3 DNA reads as TGTGCCAGCAGGGAGACAGGAAGGGGCACAGATACGCAGTATTTT. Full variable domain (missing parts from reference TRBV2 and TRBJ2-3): EPEVTQTPSHQVTQMGQEVILRCVPISNHLYFYWYRQILGQKVEFLVSFYNNEISEKSEIFDDQFSVERPDGSNFTLKIRSTKLEDSAMYFCASRETGRGTDTQYFGPGTRLTVL.